The next 29 T cell receptor beta chains were all read from a single sample in a study of control samples from healthy donors and cancer patients (TCRdb year 2020). Library preparation employed the immunoSEQ multiplex PCR assay. TCRdb took this table from immuneACCESS and kept in-frame rearrangements with V and J called. Such tables lack part of the clones; where checked against another copy, unresolved V genes explain under half of the gap, and the rest is unexplained. Counted in this sample were some 150,000 clones; just under 95% of them appeared once. Approximately 15% of the sample is held by the ten biggest clonotypes. The sample consisted of PBMCs. All receptors come from a man aged 60 to 69 with colorectal cancer.

This rearrangement joins TRBV2 to TRBJ2-5, with D perhaps assigned TRBD1 or TRBD2 (5 bases each). Germline CDR1 is SNHLY and CDR2 is FYNNEI. The CDR3 extends over 15 amino acids. V gave up 6 bases and J gave up 1 base, with 15 bases separating them. CDR3 bases: TGTGCCAGCAGGGCCTATTGGGGGTCCCAAGAGACCCAGTACTTC. This codes for CASRAYWGSQETQYF.

The chain is built from TRBV11-2 and TRBJ2-5, with 7 bases lining up with TRBD2. CDR1 and CDR2 from the germline V gene are SGHAT and FQNNGV. V trimming: 5 bases; J trimming: 2 bases; junction bases outside the gene matches: 8. The CDR3 loop spans 15 amino acids. CDR3 in DNA: TGTGCCAGCAGCGACGAAGGCGGGGGTCAAGAGACCCAGTACTTC. Translating it yields CASSDEGGGQETQYF.

CDR3: CAWSVGSNNSPLHF. The CDR3 region has the DNA TGTGCCTGGAGTGTGGGGTCAAATAATTCACCCCTCCACTTT. The V gene is TRBV30, the J gene TRBJ1-6; D not resolved. This CDR3 has 14 amino acids. V lost 0 bases and J lost 5, with 8 bases in between. Germline V gives CDR1 GTSNPN, CDR2 SVGIG (reference sequence).

This clone is a singleton in its sample. CDR3 protein: CASSDDDSGLSYEQYF. Here the CDR3 DNA reads TGTGCCAGCAGTGACGACGACAGTGGTCTCTCCTACGAGCAGTACTTC. The chain recombines TRBV6-1 with TRBJ2-7; the D gene is possibly TRBD1 (5 bases). Germline assignment: CDR1 MNHNS and CDR2 SASEGT. This CDR3 contains 16 residues. V lost 3 bases and J 0 bases, leaving 15 bases between the germline ends.

The chain combines TRBV4-2 with TRBJ2-7; 8 nucleotides agree with TRBD2. The CDR3 runs to 15 residues. J gave up 4 bases and V 0 bases, and 5 bases lay outside the gene matches. Germline values: CDR1 LGHNA, CDR2 YNFKEQ. The CDR3 DNA reads as TGTGCCAGCAGCCAAGATATCCCGGGAGGGTACGAGCAGTACTTC. Encoded protein: CASSQDIPGGYEQYF.

This chain uses TRBV11-2 with TRBJ2-2; D gene unclear. V gave up 0 bases and J gave up 5 bases, with 7 bases separating them. There are 14 residues in the CDR3. Germline CDR1 is SGHAT and CDR2 is FQNNGV. The CDR3 DNA is TGTGCCAGCAGCTTAGAATGGGGAACCGGGGAGCTGTTTTTT. Protein product: CASSLEWGTGELFF.

The V gene is TRBV7-2, the J gene TRBJ2-3; TRBD2 agrees at 8 bases. Per germline, CDR1 SGHTA and CDR2 FQGNSA. The ends lost 5 bases at V and 3 bases at J; junction bases unmatched: 13. This CDR3 is built from 17 residues. The CDR3 is CASSTYAPGLGTDTQYF. As DNA, the CDR3 is TGTGCCAGCAGCACCTACGCCCCGGGACTAGGGACAGATACGCAGTATTTT.

The chain employs TRBV30 and TRBJ2-5; a possible D gene is TRBD2 (6 bases). Germline V gene sequence: CDR1 GTSNPN, CDR2 SVGIG (reference sequence). The V gene lost 0 bases and the J gene lost 0 bases, with 11 bases spanning the gap. This CDR3 comprises 15 residues. The CDR3 here is CAWSVLAGYQETQYF. CDR3 nucleotide sequence: TGTGCCTGGAGTGTACTGGCGGGGTACCAAGAGACCCAGTACTTC. The entire variable domain, with the rest obtained from reference TRBV30 and TRBJ2-5, is as follows: SQTIHQWPATLVQPVGSPLSLECTVEGTSNPNLYWYRQAAGRGLQLLFYSVGIGQISSEVPQNLSASRPQDRQFILSSKKLLLSDSGFYLCAWSVLAGYQETQYFGPGTRLLVL.

The V call is TRBV9, the J call TRBJ2-7; maybe TRBD2 (7 bases). The CDR3 has 13 amino acids. Germline CDR1 reads SGDLS; CDR2 reads YYNGEE. Trimming left V 0 bases short and J 6 bases short, with 10 bases between. The CDR3 here is CASSVAGGIEQYF. In DNA form, the CDR3 reads TGTGCCAGCAGCGTAGCGGGGGGCATCGAGCAGTACTTC. Full variable domain (rest looked up from reference TRBV9 and TRBJ2-7): DSGVTQTPKHLITATGQRVTLRCSPRSGDLSVYWYQQSLDQGLQFLIQYYNGEERAKGNILERFSAQQFPDLHSELNLSSLELGDSALYFCASSVAGGIEQYFGPGTRLTVT.

The chain uses TRBV5-5 and TRBJ1-4; D is unclear. The CDR3 spans 16 residues. Germline CDR1 and CDR2: SGHKS and YYEKEE (reference sequence). The germline V and J ends were trimmed by 0 bases and 5 bases, with 14 bases remaining between them. The CDR3 DNA is TGTGCCAGCAGCTTGGGTGGCCGGACTACGAATGAAAAACTGTTTTTT. The encoded protein is CASSLGGRTTNEKLFF. The entire variable domain, with the rest obtained from reference TRBV5-5 and TRBJ1-4, is as follows: DAGVTQSPTHLIKTRGQQVTLRCSPISGHKSVSWYQQVLGQGPQFIFQYYEKEERGRGNFPDRFSARQFPNYSSELNVNALLLGDSALYLCASSLGGRTTNEKLFFGSGTQLSVL.

The chain carries TRBV3-1 (or the pseudogene TRBV3-2) and TRBJ2-7, with D tentatively TRBD1 (6 bases). Trimming left V 1 base short and J 1 base short, with 11 bases between. The V gene's germline CDR1 is LGHDT and CDR2 YNNKEL (reference sequence). The CDR3 is 15 amino acids. The CDR3 DNA reads TGTGCCAGCAGCCAAGCTCCTGGGACATCCTACGAGCAGTACTTC. Translating gives CASSQAPGTSYEQYF.

The genes are TRBV29-1 and TRBJ1-2; tentatively, D is TRBD1 (5 bases). Looked up from germline, CDR1 is SQVTM and CDR2 is ANQGSEA. CDR3 length equals 11 residues. The V end lost 4 bases, the J end lost 5 bases, and 8 bases lay between the germline ends. The CDR3 sequence is CSVGAGYGYTF. DNA for the CDR3: TGCAGCGTTGGCGCAGGGTATGGCTACACCTTC.

The rearrangement links TRBV3-1 (or the pseudogene TRBV3-2) to TRBJ1-4; D is unclear. Germline V gene lookup returns CDR1 LGHDT and CDR2 YNNKEL (reference sequence). This CDR3 contains 13 residues. V shed 1 base and J shed 8 bases, with 8 bases lying between them. In DNA form, the CDR3 reads TGTGCCAGCAGCCAAGGGGTTGGGGAAAAACTGTTTTTT. Amino acid sequence: CASSQGVGEKLFF.

The genes are TRBV12-3 or TRBV12-4 and TRBJ1-2; weak D call: TRBD1 (5 bases). With 7 bases removed from V and 7 bases from J, the gap between germline ends came to 16 bases. The CDR3 loop spans 13 amino acids. CDR3 in DNA: TGTGCCAGCAAACCGGGGGTCAACCGTGGCTACACCTTC. Amino acids: CASKPGVNRGYTF.

CDR3 coding DNA: TGTGCCTGGAGTCGAGGGACTTATAATTCACCCCTCCACTTT. Its translation is CAWSRGTYNSPLHF. V and J are TRBV30 and TRBJ1-6, with a possible D match to TRBD1 (5 bases). The germline gives CDR1 GTSNPN, CDR2 SVGIG (reference sequence). The CDR3 is made up of 14 amino acids. Deletions cut 2 bases from V and 4 bases from J, with 9 bases between.

The genes are TRBV6-1 and TRBJ2-3; no reliable D call. V lost 2 bases and J lost 0, with 12 bases in between. There are 16 residues in the CDR3. The germline V gene has CDR1 MNHNS and CDR2 SASEGT. The CDR3 protein is CASSETSTSSTDTQYF. The CDR3 DNA sequence: TGTGCCAGCAGTGAAACATCCACTTCTAGCACAGATACGCAGTATTTT.

The chain uses TRBV6-5 and TRBJ1-2; D perhaps matches TRBD1 (6 bases). The CDR3 loop spans 14 amino acids. Germline lookup yields CDR1 MNHEY and CDR2 SVGAGI. Trimming left V 4 bases short and J 4 bases short, with 13 bases between. CDR3 protein: CASSFLRDTYGYTF. CDR3 nucleotide sequence: TGTGCCAGCAGTTTCCTCCGGGACACCTATGGCTACACCTTC.

This clone was seen a few times. The rearrangement uses TRBV30 and TRBJ1-6, with 9 nucleotides matching TRBD1. V dropped 8 bases and J dropped 10; count of bases not matched to a gene: 6. There are 12 residues in the CDR3. Germline CDR1 reads GTSNPN; CDR2 reads SVGIG (reference sequence). Here the CDR3 reads CATDRGGSPLHF. In DNA, the CDR3 is TGTGCCACGGACAGGGGCGGATCACCCCTCCACTTT.

The chain carries TRBV5-6 and TRBJ1-6; maybe TRBD1 (6 bases). The CDR3 has 18 amino acids. V gave up 4 bases and J gave up 0 bases, with 17 bases separating them. The V gene's germline CDR1 is SGHDT and CDR2 YYEEEE. In DNA, the CDR3 is TGTGCCAGCAGCCGGGGAACAGGGATGGGCTCCTATAATTCACCCCTCCACTTT. Amino acids: CASSRGTGMGSYNSPLHF.

This chain connects TRBV28 to TRBJ2-6, with D unresolved. V dropped 4 bases and J dropped 4 bases, with 11 bases sitting between them. The germline gives CDR1 MDHEN, CDR2 SYDVKM. This CDR3 region has 15 residues. The CDR3 DNA follows: TGTGCCAGCAGTTCCTTGGCGCGGGGGGCCAACGTCCTGACTTTC. Translating it yields CASSSLARGANVLTF.

This clone was detected a few times. This chain uses TRBV5-1 with TRBJ2-7, with 8 bases matching TRBD1. Germline lookup yields CDR1 SGHRS and CDR2 YFSETQ. The ends lost 4 bases at V and 5 bases at J; junction bases unmatched: 2. The CDR3 sequence is 12 residues long. CDR3 protein: CASSQDRDEQYF. The CDR3 nucleotides read TGCGCCAGCAGCCAGGACAGGGACGAGCAGTACTTC.

The gene calls are TRBV5-1 and TRBJ1-3; D not certain. V was pared by 4 bases and J by 2 bases, with 7 bases between. This CDR3 is 13 amino acids long. CDR1 SGHRS and CDR2 YFSETQ come from the germline V gene. CDR3: CASSGVPGNTIYF. The DNA of the CDR3 is TGCGCCAGCAGCGGGGTACCTGGAAACACCATATATTTT.

J is TRBJ2-1 and V is TRBV28, with TRBD2 matching over 7 bases. The CDR3 length is 13 residues. J lost 15 bases, V lost 4 bases, and 12 bases had no gene match. Germline CDR1 and CDR2: MDHEN and SYDVKM. The CDR3 region is CASSWVGGKGWFF. The CDR3, as DNA: TGTGCCAGCAGTTGGGTCGGGGGGAAAGGATGGTTCTTC.

V is TRBV5-1 and J is TRBJ1-5, with a weak D call TRBD1 (6 bases). The CDR3 runs to 15 residues. V was shortened by 0 bases and J by 5 bases, with 12 bases between the two germline ends. Germline V gene sequence: CDR1 SGHRS, CDR2 YFSETQ. The CDR3 sequence: CASSLEGRTDQPQHF. CDR3 nucleotides: TGCGCCAGCAGCTTGGAGGGGAGGACAGATCAGCCCCAGCATTTT. Supplemented by reference TRBV5-1 and TRBJ1-5, the full variable domain reads KAGVTQTPRYLIKTRGQQVTLSCSPISGHRSVSWYQQTPGQGLQFLFEYFSETQRNKGNFPGRFSGRQFSNSRSEMNVSTLELGDSALYLCASSLEGRTDQPQHFGDGTRLSIL.

Note on this clone: The junction differs from germline at one of its ends, possibly a read error. The rearrangement links TRBV5-6 to TRBJ1-2; D is uncertain. Per the germline V gene, CDR1 is SGHDT and CDR2 is YYEEEE. The CDR3 has 12 residues. The CDR3 region is CASSLELTRQIF. CDR3 nucleotides: TGTGCCAGCAGCTTGGAACTTACGAGGCAGATCTTC.

The V call is TRBV7-2, the J call TRBJ2-7; 9 bases line up with TRBD1. The CDR3 runs 15 residues. CDR1 and CDR2 from the germline V gene are SGHTA and FQGNSA. After removal of 3 bases from V and 0 bases from J, the junction contained 3 bases not matched to a gene. The CDR3 bases are TGTGCCAGCAGCTTGGGGACAGGGAACTCCTACGAGCAGTACTTC. This translates into CASSLGTGNSYEQYF.

The V gene is TRBV30, the J gene TRBJ2-6; the D is unclear. From germline, CDR1 is GTSNPN and CDR2 SVGIG (reference sequence). V dropped 2 bases and J dropped 1 base, with 6 bases sitting between them. The CDR3 extends over 14 amino acids. The CDR3 loop reads CAWSFRSGANVLTF. Written as DNA, the CDR3 is TGTGCCTGGAGTTTCCGTTCTGGGGCCAACGTCCTGACTTTC.

The chain joins TRBV5-1 to TRBJ1-5, with D unclear. This CDR3 has 14 amino acids. V lost 0 bases, J lost 1 base, and 5 bases lay in between. Germline V gives CDR1 SGHRS, CDR2 YFSETQ. CDR3 residues: CASSLGQSNQPQHF. CDR3 DNA sequence: TGCGCCAGCAGCTTGGGGCAGAGCAATCAGCCCCAGCATTTT.

The genes are TRBV27 and TRBJ2-7; tentatively, D is TRBD2 (5 bases). The CDR3 totals 15 residues. V was shortened by 5 bases and J by 3 bases, with 17 bases between the two germline ends. Germline V gene lookup returns CDR1 MNHEY and CDR2 SMNVEV (reference sequence). CDR3 sequence: CASSPYSVGVYEQYF. The DNA for the CDR3 is TGTGCCAGCAGTCCATACTCCGTCGGGGTCTACGAGCAGTACTTC.